This is a list of T cell receptor beta chains from one sample in a study of metastatic and nonmetastatic thyroid tumors. Using MiXCR, TCRdb re-called clones from the PCR reads. The data hold about 6,500 clones, with about 43% observed a single time. Material for sequencing was tumor tissue. These receptors all stem from a female donor with papillary thyroid cancer or a benign thyroid nodule (not recorded which). Some clones in this sample may be carry-over from other donors' samples. The CDR3 runs from the conserved cysteine through the conserved F or W. D genes are given only for firm matches. Some rows mark clone size as missing; the rest say once, few, many or name a class of expanded clone.

clone size: .
D gene: .
CDR3 length: 17
V gene: TRBV4-2
J gene: TRBJ2-5
CDR3 DNA: TGTGCCAGCAGCCCCACTATTGAAGCCGTTCCTCAAGAGACCCAGTACTTC
CDR3 protein: CASSPTIEAVPQETQYF

clone size: few
D gene: .
CDR3 length: 14
V gene: TRBV27
J gene: TRBJ2-7
CDR3 DNA: TGTGCCAGCAGTCCGGCCGACTACTCCTACGAGCAGTACTTC
CDR3 protein: CASSPADYSYEQYF

clone size: .
D gene: .
CDR3 length: 12
V gene: TRBV30
J gene: TRBJ2-7
CDR3 DNA: TGTGCCTGGAGTACCAGCTCCTACGAGCAGTACTTC
CDR3 protein: CAWSTSSYEQYF

clone size: .
D gene: .
CDR3 length: 14
V gene: TRBV12-3/TRBV12-4
J gene: TRBJ2-2
CDR3 DNA: TGTGCCAGCAGTCTTGTAGGTACGACCGGGGAGCTGTTTTTT
CDR3 protein: CASSLVGTTGELFF

clone size: .
D gene: .
CDR3 length: 16
V gene: TRBV6-1
J gene: TRBJ1-2
CDR3 DNA: TGTGCCAGCAGCCTCGCCGATAGGGGGTCTAACTATGGCTACACCTTC
CDR3 protein: CASSLADRGSNYGYTF

clone size: few
D gene: .
CDR3 length: 13
V gene: TRBV6-1
J gene: TRBJ2-1
CDR3 DNA: TGTGCCAGCAGCCCGAGCCGTGGCAATGAGCAGTTCTTC
CDR3 protein: CASSPSRGNEQFF

clone size: .
D gene: .
CDR3 length: 16
V gene: TRBV6-1
J gene: TRBJ2-1
CDR3 DNA: TGTGCCAGCAGTGAACGGGCGGCCAACTCCTACAATGAGCAGTTCTTC
CDR3 protein: CASSERAANSYNEQFF

clone size: .
D gene: .
CDR3 length: 15
V gene: TRBV24-1
J gene: TRBJ2-3
CDR3 DNA: TGTGCCACCAGTGACCCCCGGACTACAGAGGATACGCAGTATTTT
CDR3 protein: CATSDPRTTEDTQYF

clone size: .
D gene: .
CDR3 length: 13
V gene: TRBV6-1
J gene: TRBJ1-1
CDR3 DNA: TGTGCCAGCAGTCTACAGGGTTTCACTGAAGCTTTCTTT
CDR3 protein: CASSLQGFTEAFF

clone size: few
D gene: .
CDR3 length: 14
V gene: TRBV30
J gene: TRBJ2-7
CDR3 DNA: TGTGCCTGGAGTGTATTGCAGGGACCCTACGAGCAGTACTTC
CDR3 protein: CAWSVLQGPYEQYF

clone size: .
D gene: TRBD2
CDR3 length: 15
V gene: TRBV7-3
J gene: TRBJ2-1
CDR3 DNA: TGTGCCAGCAGCCCCCGGGCAGCGGGAGGCCTCGGGCAGTTCTTC
CDR3 protein: CASSPRAAGGLGQFF

clone size: many
D gene: TRBD2
CDR3 length: 15
V gene: TRBV14
J gene: TRBJ2-1
CDR3 DNA: TGTGCCAGCAGCCCCTTAACTAGCGGGCTGAGGGGGCAGTTCTTC
CDR3 protein: CASSPLTSGLRGQFF

clone size: few
D gene: .
CDR3 length: 16
V gene: TRBV12-3/TRBV12-4
J gene: TRBJ1-4
CDR3 DNA: TGTGCCAGCAGCTCTTCATCTATGCGGACTAATGAAAAACTGTTTTTT
CDR3 protein: CASSSSSMRTNEKLFF

clone size: .
D gene: .
CDR3 length: 18
V gene: TRBV7-8
J gene: TRBJ1-5
CDR3 DNA: TGTGCCAGCAGCTTAGGGGCAGTATTTTTCGATCACAATCAGCCCCAGCATTTT
CDR3 protein: CASSLGAVFFDHNQPQHF

clone size: few
D gene: .
CDR3 length: 15
V gene: TRBV6-1
J gene: TRBJ1-3
CDR3 DNA: TGTGCCAGCAGTGAAGCGTCGGTCTCTGGAAACACCATATATTTT
CDR3 protein: CASSEASVSGNTIYF

clone size: .
D gene: .
CDR3 length: 15
V gene: TRBV6-1
J gene: TRBJ2-7
CDR3 DNA: TGTGCCAGCAGTCCCCGCGAGGCAGGATCCTACGAGCAGTACTTC
CDR3 protein: CASSPREAGSYEQYF

clone size: .
D gene: .
CDR3 length: 15
V gene: TRBV5-1
J gene: TRBJ2-7
CDR3 DNA: TGCGCCAGCAGCTTGGTCGAGACTATCGGGACCAGGCGGTACTTC
CDR3 protein: CASSLVETIGTRRYF

clone size: few
D gene: .
CDR3 length: 11
V gene: TRBV6-1
J gene: TRBJ2-7
CDR3 DNA: TGTGCCAGCAGTGAAACCTACGAGCAGTACTTC
CDR3 protein: CASSETYEQYF

clone size: large
D gene: .
CDR3 length: 15
V gene: TRBV7-2
J gene: TRBJ2-7
CDR3 DNA: TGTGCCAGCAGCTTAGGATTAGGGAGCTCCTACGAGCAGTACTTC
CDR3 protein: CASSLGLGSSYEQYF

clone size: .
D gene: TRBD2
CDR3 length: 14
V gene: TRBV6-1
J gene: TRBJ2-7
CDR3 DNA: TGTGCCAGCAGTAGACTAGCGGAACCCTACGAGCAGTACTTC
CDR3 protein: CASSRLAEPYEQYF

clone size: few
D gene: TRBD2
CDR3 length: 15
V gene: TRBV6-1
J gene: TRBJ2-5
CDR3 DNA: TGTGCCAGCAGTGAACTAGCGGGAGGGCAAGAGACCCAGTACTTC
CDR3 protein: CASSELAGGQETQYF

clone size: large
D gene: TRBD1
CDR3 length: 12
V gene: TRBV29-1
J gene: TRBJ1-1
CDR3 DNA: TGCAGCGTTGAAGATCTAAGGACAGGAGAGGGGTTT
CDR3 protein: CSVEDLRTGEGF

clone size: few
D gene: .
CDR3 length: 13
V gene: TRBV7-2
J gene: TRBJ2-7
CDR3 DNA: TGTGCCAGCATCTTGAAGGTCTCCTACGAGCAGTACTTC
CDR3 protein: CASILKVSYEQYF

clone size: .
D gene: TRBD1
CDR3 length: 15
V gene: TRBV30
J gene: TRBJ1-5
CDR3 DNA: TGTGCCTGGCATCCGGGACAGGGCATCAATCAGCCCCAGCATTTT
CDR3 protein: CAWHPGQGINQPQHF

clone size: .
D gene: .
CDR3 length: 14
V gene: TRBV30
J gene: TRBJ1-6
CDR3 DNA: TGTGCCTGGGGGACCGGCCTAGACAATTCACCCCTCCACTTT
CDR3 protein: CAWGTGLDNSPLHF

clone size: .
D gene: TRBD1
CDR3 length: 16
V gene: TRBV28
J gene: TRBJ2-4
CDR3 DNA: TGTGCCAGCAGTTCTCCCGGACAGGGAGATTTCAACATTCAGTACTTC
CDR3 protein: CASSSPGQGDFNIQYF

clone size: few
D gene: .
CDR3 length: 14
V gene: TRBV15
J gene: TRBJ1-5
CDR3 DNA: TGTGCCACCAGCAGAGATGGCCAGGGACAGCCCCAGCATTTT
CDR3 protein: CATSRDGQGQPQHF

clone size: many
D gene: .
CDR3 length: 14
V gene: TRBV5-6
J gene: TRBJ2-5
CDR3 DNA: TGTGCCAGCAGCACCGGTGGTCGGTCAGAGACCCAGTACTTC
CDR3 protein: CASSTGGRSETQYF

clone size: .
D gene: .
CDR3 length: 15
V gene: TRBV4-1
J gene: TRBJ1-1
CDR3 DNA: TGCGCCAGCAGGCCTCGAACAGGACAGAACACTGAAGCTTTCTTT
CDR3 protein: CASRPRTGQNTEAFF

clone size: few
D gene: TRBD2
CDR3 length: 14
V gene: TRBV18
J gene: TRBJ2-7
CDR3 DNA: TGTGCCGCCGCGACTAGCGCGAGCTCCTACGAGCAGTACTTC
CDR3 protein: CAAATSASSYEQYF

clone size: .
D gene: .
CDR3 length: 14
V gene: TRBV12-3/TRBV12-4
J gene: TRBJ1-1
CDR3 DNA: TGTGCCAGCAGTTTAGCGGGACGGGCAACTGAAGCTTTCTTT
CDR3 protein: CASSLAGRATEAFF

clone size: .
D gene: TRBD2
CDR3 length: 17
V gene: TRBV20-1
J gene: TRBJ2-3
CDR3 DNA: TGCAGTGCTAGAGATACGAGTGGGTCGCGGGAGATGTTAAGGCAGTATTTT
CDR3 protein: CSARDTSGSREMLRQYF

clone size: few
D gene: .
CDR3 length: 13
V gene: TRBV18
J gene: TRBJ2-7
CDR3 DNA: TGTGCCAGCTCACCCTACAGGACCAACGAGCAGTACTTC
CDR3 protein: CASSPYRTNEQYF

clone size: .
D gene: TRBD1
CDR3 length: 12
V gene: TRBV7-9
J gene: TRBJ1-2
CDR3 DNA: TGTGCCAGCAGCTTAGCGACAGGGGGATCCACCTTC
CDR3 protein: CASSLATGGSTF

clone size: once
D gene: .
CDR3 length: 13
V gene: TRBV9
J gene: TRBJ1-2
CDR3 DNA: TGTGCCAGCAGTTTACAGGGAACGTATGGCTACACCTTC
CDR3 protein: CASSLQGTYGYTF